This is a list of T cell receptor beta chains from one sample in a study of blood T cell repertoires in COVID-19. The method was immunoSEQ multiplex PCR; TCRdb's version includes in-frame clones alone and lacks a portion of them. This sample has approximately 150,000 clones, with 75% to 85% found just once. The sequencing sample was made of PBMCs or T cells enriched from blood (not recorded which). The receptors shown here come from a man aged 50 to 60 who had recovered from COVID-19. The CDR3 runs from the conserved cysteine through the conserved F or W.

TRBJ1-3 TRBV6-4 CASSEDRNSGNTIYF
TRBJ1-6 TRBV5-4 CASRQGRESPLHF
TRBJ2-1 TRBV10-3 CASRGSGEYNEQFF
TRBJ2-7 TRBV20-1 CSARGTGAQYF
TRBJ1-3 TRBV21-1 CASSKPTGTNTIYF
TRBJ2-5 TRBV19 CASSIGPGQETQYF
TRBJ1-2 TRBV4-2 CASSQETGTGYGYTF
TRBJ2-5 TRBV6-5 CASRLPGGETQYF
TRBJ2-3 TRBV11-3 CASSAPGDTQYF
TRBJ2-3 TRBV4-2 CASSQGGSGSWADTQYF
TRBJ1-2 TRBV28 CASSFSGGYGYTF
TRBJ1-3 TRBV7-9 CASSQGRDSGNTIYF
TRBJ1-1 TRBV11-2 CASSFFRGHAKSTEAFF
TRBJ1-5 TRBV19 CASKGREAHSNQPQHF
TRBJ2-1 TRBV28 CASTSAGGPLYNEQFF
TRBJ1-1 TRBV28 CAATLDSTTEAFF
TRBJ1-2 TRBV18 CASSPERYGYTF
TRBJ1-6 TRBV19 CASRVEDYYNSPLHF
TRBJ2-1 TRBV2 CASSDQNREQFF
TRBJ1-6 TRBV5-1 CASSSGLTGTGDSPLHF
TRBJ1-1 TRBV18 CASSAGLTKNTEAFF
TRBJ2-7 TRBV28 CASSFVGTGVREQYF
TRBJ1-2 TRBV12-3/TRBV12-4 CASSLGTGVGYTF
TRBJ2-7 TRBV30 CAWDRGVSYEQYF
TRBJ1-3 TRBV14 CASSQGVFGISGNTIYF
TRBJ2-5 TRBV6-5 CASRRTGGERETQYF
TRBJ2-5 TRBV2 CASSRQGGNQETQYF
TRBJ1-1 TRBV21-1 CASSKALGQGSEAFF
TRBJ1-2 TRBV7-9 CASSLEAGNGYTF